This T cell receptor beta chain came from a study of blood T cell repertoires in COVID-19. Study in general: Researchers got acute and convalescent COVID-19 samples from the United States, Italy and Spain. Nucleic acid was either cDNA or gDNA, and it came from T cells, B-cell-depleted T cells, or PBMCs.

In the original processing: The assay estimated nucleated cells by amplifying reference gene primers. The protocol was immunoSEQ multiplex PCR, while the TCRdb copy is restricted to in-frame clones and leaves out a portion. V, J and clone size reflect that table, while D and trimming were determined from the DNA. Here the sample spans 120,000 or so clones, roughly 90% being singletons. The CDR3 covers 14 residues. Trimming at V came to 1 base and at J to 6 bases, leaving 3 bases not matched to a gene. Germline CDR1 is LGHNT and CDR2 is FRNRAP. The source material was peripheral blood. The V and J genes are TRBV12-5 and TRBJ2-7; 10 positions match TRBD1. This receptor was taken from a man aged 45-60 years with acute or convalescent COVID-19. CDR3: CASGLGQGAGEQYF. CDR3 bases: TGTGCTAGTGGTTTGGGACAGGGGGCCGGCGAGCAGTACTTC.